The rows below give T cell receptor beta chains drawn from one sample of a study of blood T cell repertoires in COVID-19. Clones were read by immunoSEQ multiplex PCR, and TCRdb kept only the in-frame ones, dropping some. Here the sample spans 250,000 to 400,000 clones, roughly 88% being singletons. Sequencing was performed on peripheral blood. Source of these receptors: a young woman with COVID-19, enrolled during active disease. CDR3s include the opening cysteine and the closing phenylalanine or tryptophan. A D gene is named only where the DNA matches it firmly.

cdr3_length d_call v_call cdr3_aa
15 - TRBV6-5 CASSPFSDRTYGYTF
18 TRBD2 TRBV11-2 CASSLAATSGRYTDTQYF
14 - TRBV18 CASSLDRNNSPLHF
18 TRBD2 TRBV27 CASSLLGTSGSVTDTQYF
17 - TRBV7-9 CASSLDYFGDLNYGYTF
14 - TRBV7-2 CASSLSHGGYGYTF
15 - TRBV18 CASSPRGARDYEQYF
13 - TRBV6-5 CASSPRLGSEQFF
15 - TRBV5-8 CASSLSWSANYGYTF
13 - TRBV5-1 CASSFGGGDRAFF
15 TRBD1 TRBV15 CATSRQQGINEKLFF
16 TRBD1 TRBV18 CASSPQSGQENYGYTF
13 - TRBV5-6 CASSFQGRAEAFF
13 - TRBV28 CASSLSRNTEAFF
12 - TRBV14 CASSQLLYGYTF
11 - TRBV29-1 CSVDAAYGYTF
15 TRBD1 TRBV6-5 CASSPRTGGTGELFF
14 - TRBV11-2 CASSLARTDSEAFF
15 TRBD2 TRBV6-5 CASSYATSAENEQFF
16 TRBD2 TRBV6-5 CASSYSREGPTGELFF
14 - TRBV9 CASSLGQRDEKLFF
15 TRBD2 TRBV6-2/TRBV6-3 CASSEPSGIGDIQYF
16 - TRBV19 CASSIDAEAGANVLTF
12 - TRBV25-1 CASSVGANIQYF
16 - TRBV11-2 CASSLGLAKNTGELFF
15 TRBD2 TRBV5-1 CASSFAGEIYNEQFF
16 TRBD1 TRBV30 CAWRRDRANSGNTIYF
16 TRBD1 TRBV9 CASSVEADRVNEKLFF
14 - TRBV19 CASMRVQGNQPQHF
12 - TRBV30 CAWSEHRQPQHF
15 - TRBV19 CASTPGGGPYDTIYF
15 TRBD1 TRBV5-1 CASSPGGTGDEKLFF
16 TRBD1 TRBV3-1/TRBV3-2 CASSQGQGFSGNTICF
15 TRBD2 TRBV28 CASSAPGLAPQGQFF
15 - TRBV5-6 CASSLAGEGDHEQYF
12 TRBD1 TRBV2 CASTEDRDIQYF
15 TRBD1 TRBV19 CASNPSGTGSQPQHF
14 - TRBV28 CASSFSGNGQPQHF
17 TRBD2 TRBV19 CASKFSGRGKDTDTQYF